This T cell receptor (beta chain) was found in a study of blood T cell repertoires in COVID-19. Study background: COVID-19 samples, acute and convalescent, were from the United States, Italy and Spain.

This CDR3 region has 16 residues. The germline CDR1 and CDR2 sequences are LGHNA and YSLEER. The V and J ends lost 0 bases and 5 bases respectively, with 16 bases between them. This clone was observed a few times. Under the authors' procedure: Counts of nucleated cells, estimated from reference gene primer amplification, were obtained. Here immunoSEQ multiplex PCR was the method, and the copy in TCRdb shows in-frame clones only, minus some. The V and J calls and clone size are taken from that table; D and trimming were inferred from the DNA. Of a few hundred thousand clones in the sample, roughly 84% were seen once.

The source of this sequence is a man between 45 and 60 years old with active or convalescent COVID-19. The chain couples TRBV4-3 to TRBJ1-2; perhaps TRBD1 as D (5 bases). Sequences were obtained from peripheral blood. This CDR3 reads CASSQDNQGKQYGYTF. The CDR3 nucleotides read TGCGCCAGCAGCCAAGACAATCAGGGAAAGCAATATGGCTACACCTTC.